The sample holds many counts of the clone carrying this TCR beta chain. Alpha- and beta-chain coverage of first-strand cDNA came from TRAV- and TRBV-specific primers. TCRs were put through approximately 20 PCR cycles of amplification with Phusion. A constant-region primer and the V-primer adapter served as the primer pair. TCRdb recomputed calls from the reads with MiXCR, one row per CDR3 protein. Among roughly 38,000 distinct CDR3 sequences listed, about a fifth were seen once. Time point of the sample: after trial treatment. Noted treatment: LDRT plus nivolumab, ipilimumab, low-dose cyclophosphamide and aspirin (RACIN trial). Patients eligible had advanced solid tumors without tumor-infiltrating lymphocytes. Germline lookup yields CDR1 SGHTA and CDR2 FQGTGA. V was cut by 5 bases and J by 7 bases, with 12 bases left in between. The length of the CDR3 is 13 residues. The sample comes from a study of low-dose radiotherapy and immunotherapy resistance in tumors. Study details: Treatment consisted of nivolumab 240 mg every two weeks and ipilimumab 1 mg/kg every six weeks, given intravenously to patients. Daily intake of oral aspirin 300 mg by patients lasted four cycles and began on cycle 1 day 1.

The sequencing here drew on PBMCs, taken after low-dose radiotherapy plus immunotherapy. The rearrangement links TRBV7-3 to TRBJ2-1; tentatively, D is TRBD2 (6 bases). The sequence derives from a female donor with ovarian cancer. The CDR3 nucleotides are TGTGCCAGCAGCCCGAGGAGGGGTAATGAGCAGTTCTTC. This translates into CASSPRRGNEQFF.